Listed below are T cell receptor beta chains from one sample, sequenced in a study of T-cell memory formation after mild COVID-19. Using its own MiXCR run on the 5' RACE reads, TCRdb lists one record per CDR3 protein. The table shows about 560,000 distinct CDR3 sequences, with roughly 18% occurring only once. Sequencing input: PBMCs or a T cell subset sorted from them (not recorded which). These receptors originate from an adult woman who had mild COVID-19 (a few samples of this study predate the infection). Cell type and time point are not known. Both conserved end residues are part of each CDR3. D genes are given only for firm matches. A row's size may be missing; if present it is once, few, many or a size class.

TRBJ2-7	.	TRBV20-1	.	CSARGLKGSYEQYF	TGCAGTGCTAGAGGTCTTAAGGGCTCCTACGAGCAGTACTTC
TRBJ1-5	.	TRBV15	.	CATSREGDQPQHF	TGTGCCACCAGCAGAGAAGGGGATCAGCCCCAGCATTTT
TRBJ1-5	many	TRBV5-1	TRBD1	CASSLIGTGDQPQHF	TGCGCCAGCAGCCTGATCGGGACAGGAGATCAGCCCCAGCATTTT
TRBJ1-1	few	TRBV6-1	.	CASRMTGRTEAFF	TGTGCCAGCAGGATGACAGGACGAACTGAAGCTTTCTTT
TRBJ2-2	many	TRBV5-1	.	CASSGGNTGELFF	TGCGCCAGCAGCGGAGGGAACACCGGGGAGCTGTTTTTT
TRBJ1-5	.	TRBV2	.	CASTIEARNQPQHF	TGTGCCAGCACAATCGAGGCACGCAATCAGCCCCAGCATTTT
TRBJ2-7	few	TRBV4-1	.	CASSQVGHRDEQYF	TGCGCCAGCAGCCAAGTGGGCCATCGGGACGAGCAGTACTTC
TRBJ1-2	.	TRBV12-3/TRBV12-4	.	CASSSQTGFNYGYTF	TGTGCCAGCAGTTCACAGACAGGTTTTAACTATGGCTACACCTTC
TRBJ2-5	.	TRBV12-3/TRBV12-4	TRBD2	CASSFFSGREGTQYF	TGTGCCAGCAGTTTTTTTAGCGGGAGAGAAGGGACCCAGTACTTC
TRBJ1-5	few	TRBV6-1	.	CASSEALNQPQHF	TGTGCCAGCAGTGAAGCGCTAAATCAGCCCCAGCATTTT
TRBJ1-5	many	TRBV20-1	.	CSAKSSGAYSNQPQHF	TGCAGTGCTAAGTCGTCTGGTGCATATAGCAATCAGCCCCAGCATTTT
TRBJ2-7	few	TRBV27	.	CASSLKGLAYEQYF	TGTGCCAGCAGTTTAAAGGGTCTAGCCTACGAGCAGTACTTC
TRBJ2-2	few	TRBV7-6	.	CASSFHFLRQRGTTGELFF	TGTGCCAGCAGCTTCCACTTTCTACGCCAAAGGGGGACCACCGGGGAGCTGTTTTTT
TRBJ2-7	few	TRBV30	TRBD2	CAWSKAGGRVSYEQYF	TGTGCCTGGAGTAAAGCGGGAGGCCGTGTCTCCTACGAGCAGTACTTC
TRBJ2-1	few	TRBV23-1	.	CASSQWGTPGSYNEQFF	TGCGCCAGCAGTCAATGGGGCACTCCGGGCTCCTACAATGAGCAGTTCTTC
TRBJ2-2	.	TRBV20-1	TRBD2	CSAWTSGLGTGELFF	TGCAGTGCTTGGACTAGCGGCCTGGGGACCGGGGAGCTGTTTTTT
TRBJ2-3	.	TRBV20-1	TRBD1	CSAKGQYTDTQYF	TGCAGTGCTAAGGGACAGTACACAGATACGCAGTATTTT
TRBJ1-3	few	TRBV7-9	.	CASSLTGGSSGNTIYF	TGTGCCAGCAGCTTGACGGGGGGCAGCTCTGGAAACACCATATATTTT
TRBJ1-2	few	TRBV5-1	.	CASSSPKDGGGYTF	TGCGCCAGCAGCTCCCCGAAGGACGGAGGGGGCTACACCTTC
TRBJ2-2	.	TRBV27	.	CASSLLGRDTGELFF	TGTGCCAGCAGTTTACTCGGCAGGGACACCGGGGAGCTGTTTTTT
TRBJ2-2	.	TRBV27	TRBD1	CASNGQGNTGELFF	TGTGCCAGCAACGGACAGGGGAACACCGGGGAGCTGTTTTTT
TRBJ2-1	few	TRBV5-6	TRBD1	CASISSGTGYNEQFF	TGTGCCAGCATCTCATCCGGGACAGGGTACAATGAGCAGTTCTTC
TRBJ2-6	.	TRBV7-9	.	CASSFLGGANVLTF	TGTGCCAGCAGCTTTCTGGGTGGGGCCAACGTCCTGACTTTC
TRBJ1-5	.	TRBV6-2/TRBV6-3	.	CASMGVSNQPQHF	TGTGCCAGCATGGGCGTTAGCAATCAGCCCCAGCATTTT